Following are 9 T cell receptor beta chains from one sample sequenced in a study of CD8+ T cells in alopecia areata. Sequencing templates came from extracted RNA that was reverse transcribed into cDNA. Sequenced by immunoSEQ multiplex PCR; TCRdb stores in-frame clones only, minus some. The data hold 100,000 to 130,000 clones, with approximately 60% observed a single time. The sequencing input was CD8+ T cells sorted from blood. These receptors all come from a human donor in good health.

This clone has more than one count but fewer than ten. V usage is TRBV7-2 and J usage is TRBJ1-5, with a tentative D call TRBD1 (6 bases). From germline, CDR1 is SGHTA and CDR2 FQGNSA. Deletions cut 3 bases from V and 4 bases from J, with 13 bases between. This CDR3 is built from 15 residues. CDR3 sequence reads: CASSFGRGVNQPQHF. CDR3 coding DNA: TGTGCCAGCAGCTTCGGCAGGGGAGTAAATCAGCCCCAGCATTTT. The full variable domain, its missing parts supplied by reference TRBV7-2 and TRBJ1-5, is GAGVSQSPSNKVTEKGKDVELRCDPISGHTALYWYRQSLGQGLEFLIYFQGNSAPDKSGLPSDRFSAERTGGSVSTLTIQRTQQEDSAVYLCASSFGRGVNQPQHFGDGTRLSIL.

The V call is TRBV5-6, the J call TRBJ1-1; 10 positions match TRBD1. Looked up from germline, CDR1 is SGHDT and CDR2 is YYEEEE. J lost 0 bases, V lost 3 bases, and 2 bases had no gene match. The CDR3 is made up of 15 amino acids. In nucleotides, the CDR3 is TGTGCCAGCAGCTCCGGGACAGGGGTGAACACTGAAGCTTTCTTT. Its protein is CASSSGTGVNTEAFF.

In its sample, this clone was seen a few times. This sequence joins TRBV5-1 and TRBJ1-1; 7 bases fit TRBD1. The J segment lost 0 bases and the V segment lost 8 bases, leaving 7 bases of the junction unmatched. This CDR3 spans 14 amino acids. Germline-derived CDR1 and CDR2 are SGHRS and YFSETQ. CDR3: CASSGQTMNTEAFF. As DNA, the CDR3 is TGCGCCAGTTCGGGACAGACCATGAACACTGAAGCTTTCTTT.

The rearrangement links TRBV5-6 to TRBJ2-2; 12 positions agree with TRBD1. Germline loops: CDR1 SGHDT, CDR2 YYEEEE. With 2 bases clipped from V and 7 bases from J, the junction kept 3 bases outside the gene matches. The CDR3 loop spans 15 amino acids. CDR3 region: CASSFGTGGSGELFF. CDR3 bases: TGTGCCAGCAGCTTCGGGACAGGGGGCAGCGGGGAGCTGTTTTTT.

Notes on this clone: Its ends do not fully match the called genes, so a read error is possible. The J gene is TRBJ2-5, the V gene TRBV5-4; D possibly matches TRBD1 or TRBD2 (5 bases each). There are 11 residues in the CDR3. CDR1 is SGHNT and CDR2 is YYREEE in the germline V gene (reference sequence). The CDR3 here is CAGSSQRDEDF. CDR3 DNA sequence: TGTGCCGGCAGCTCACAGAGGGACGAGGACTTC.

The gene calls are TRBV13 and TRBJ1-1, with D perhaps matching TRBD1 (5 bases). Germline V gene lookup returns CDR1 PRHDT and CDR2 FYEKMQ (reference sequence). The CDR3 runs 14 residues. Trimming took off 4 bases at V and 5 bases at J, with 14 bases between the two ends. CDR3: CASSSPGRVTEAFF. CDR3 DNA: TGTGCCAGCAGCTCGCCAGGGAGAGTGACTGAAGCTTTCTTT.

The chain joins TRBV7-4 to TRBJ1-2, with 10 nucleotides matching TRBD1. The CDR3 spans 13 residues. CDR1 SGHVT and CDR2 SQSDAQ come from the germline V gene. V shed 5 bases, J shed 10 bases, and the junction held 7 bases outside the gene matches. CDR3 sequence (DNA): TGTGCCAGCAGCAGAAGGACAGGGGGACTCTACACCTTC. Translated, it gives CASSRRTGGLYTF.

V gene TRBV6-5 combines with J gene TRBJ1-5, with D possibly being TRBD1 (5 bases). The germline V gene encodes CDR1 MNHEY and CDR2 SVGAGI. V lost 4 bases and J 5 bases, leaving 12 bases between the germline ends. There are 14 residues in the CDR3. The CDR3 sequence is CASSSQGRDQPQHF. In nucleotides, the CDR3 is TGTGCCAGCAGTTCCCAGGGAAGGGATCAGCCCCAGCATTTT.

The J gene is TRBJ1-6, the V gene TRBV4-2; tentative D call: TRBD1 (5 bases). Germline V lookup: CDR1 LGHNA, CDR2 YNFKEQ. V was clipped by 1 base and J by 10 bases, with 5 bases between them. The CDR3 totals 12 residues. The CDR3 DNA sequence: TGTGCCAGCAGCCAAGGGGGGTCACCCCTCCACTTT. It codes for CASSQGGSPLHF.